This TCR beta chain was recovered during a study of shared clonotypes between healthy human individuals. Trimming pared 8 bases from V and 2 bases from J, leaving 6 bases between. This CDR3 has 11 residues. Germline V gene data show CDR1 as MNHNS and CDR2 as SASEGT. In the original analysis: Without quality scores, immunoSEQ junctional reads could not be filtered like full-length reads. Data came from immunoSEQ multiplex PCR; TCRdb stores just in-frame clones and leaves some out. The V and J calls and clone size were taken over from that table, and D and trimming were inferred from the DNA. Among about 2.3 million clones listed, approximately 90% were seen once. Nashville, Tennessee was home to all donors, who were Caucasian adults.

The source of this sequence is a man aged 18 to 29 in good health. Some clones in this sample may be carry-over from other donors' samples. The chain couples TRBV6-1 to TRBJ1-2; D is undetermined. The sequenced material came from naive CD4+ T cells from PBMCs. Subset defined: CD45RA+ positively selected. The DNA of the CDR3 is TGTGCCAGCGGTTGGAACTATGGCTACACCTTC. As protein: CASGWNYGYTF.